One and the same sample provided the 7 T cell receptor beta chains below, sequenced in a study of early T cells in non-severe SARS-CoV-2 infection. TCRdb reprocessed the 5' RACE reads with MiXCR, giving one entry per CDR3 protein. The profile shows about 28,000 distinct CDR3 sequences, less than 6% of them singletons. Sample: whole blood, taken at baseline. These receptors were taken from an adult who was a healthcare worker with PCR-confirmed SARS-CoV-2 infection or an uninfected control (not recorded which).

Many counts were recorded for this clonotype. The chain employs TRBV9 and TRBJ2-7; TRBD2 matches 13 bases. Germline V gives CDR1 SGDLS, CDR2 YYNGEE. The CDR3 is 17 amino acids. V was pared by 3 bases and J by 1 base, with 7 bases of the junction left unmatched. The CDR3 DNA reads TGTGCCAGCAGCGAGGGACTAGCGGGAACTACTTCCTACGAGCAGTACTTC. This gives the protein CASSEGLAGTTSYEQYF.

At least ten counts were recorded for this clonotype. V usage is TRBV6-6 and J usage is TRBJ2-3; 7 bases are a match to TRBD1. The V gene's germline CDR1 is MNHNY and CDR2 SVGAGI (reference sequence). The ends lost 5 bases at V and 4 bases at J; junction bases unmatched: 3. The CDR3 is 13 residues long. The CDR3 nucleotides are TGTGCCAGCAGTCCCCAGGGGGCAGATACGCAGTATTTT. Amino acids: CASSPQGADTQYF.

This clonotype was counted ten times or more. The CDR3 reads CASSGLAEGNEQFF. The CDR3 bases are TGTGCCAGCAGCGGACTAGCGGAGGGCAATGAGCAGTTCTTC. V and J are TRBV7-6 and TRBJ2-1; 10 positions match TRBD2. The CDR3 loop spans 14 amino acids. Germline lookup yields CDR1 SGHVS and CDR2 FNYEAQ. V lost 5 bases to trimming and J lost 6 bases; unmatched junction nucleotides: 4.

In its sample, this clonotype was seen many times. Here the CDR3 DNA reads TGTGCCAGCTCGGGCCAGCGGCCTACAGATACGCAGTATTTT. Protein sequence: CASSGQRPTDTQYF. The chain employs TRBV10-3 and TRBJ2-3, with D tentatively TRBD2 (5 bases). The germline V gene encodes CDR1 ENHRY and CDR2 SYGVKD. CDR3 length equals 14 residues. The ends were cut back, 10 bases at V and 3 bases at J, with 17 bases in the middle.

The chain combines TRBV7-3 with TRBJ2-7; no clear D. In germline, CDR1 is SGHTA, CDR2 FQGTGA. The length of the CDR3 is 15 residues. V was shortened by 5 bases and J by 5 bases, with 19 bases between the two germline ends. The CDR3 loop reads CASSNYMELFNEQYF. The CDR3 DNA is TGTGCCAGCAGCAACTATATGGAGCTGTTCAACGAGCAGTACTTC.

In its sample, this clonotype was seen a few times. The rearrangement joins TRBV29-1 to TRBJ2-3; TRBD1 matches at 8 bases. The CDR3 has 12 residues. The ends lost 8 bases at V and 6 bases at J; junction bases unmatched: 7. Germline CDR1 is SQVTM and CDR2 is ANQGSEA. The DNA of the CDR3 is TGCAGCACAAGACAGGGGACGGATACGCAGTATTTT. This sequence encodes CSTRQGTDTQYF.

This clonotype occurred many times. The V gene is TRBV7-6, the J gene TRBJ2-1; TRBD2 aligns across 9 bases. J gave up 4 bases and V 3 bases, and 10 bases lay outside the gene matches. CDR3 length: 17 amino acids. Germline loops: CDR1 SGHVS, CDR2 FNYEAQ. CDR3 sequence reads: CASSLRSGGIQYNEQFF. In DNA form, the CDR3 reads TGTGCCAGCAGCTTGAGGAGCGGGGGGATCCAATACAATGAGCAGTTCTTC.